This TCR beta chain is drawn from a study of T cells in localized non-small cell lung cancer. On this clone: Its target is not known.

The assay was immunoSEQ multiplex PCR, and TCRdb's table has in-frame clones only and misses some. The top ten clones hold around 1.7% of a sample with 100,000 to 150,000 clones, roughly 90% of them seen once. Germline V gene lookup returns CDR1 MDHEN and CDR2 SYDVKM. The CDR3 extends over 15 amino acids. Trimming removed 8 bases from V and 8 bases from J; junction bases left unmatched: 12. The study's findings and limits: Adjacent lung had a median roughly 58 of the 100 largest tumor clones. Exceeding tumor, uninvolved adjacent lung had the highest T cell clonality. Sequencing involved a lone tumor region, leaving heterogeneity possible. Higher blood T cell density went with longer overall survival.

This receptor was taken from a female donor older than 55 with stage I lung adenocarcinoma. This specimen consisted of peripheral blood, obtained before any cancer treatment. The chain links TRBV28 to TRBJ2-3, with 11 bases that match TRBD2. CDR3 coding DNA: TGTGCCAGCCGCAAGACTAGCGGGGTGGGGGGTACGCAGTATTTT. This sequence encodes CASRKTSGVGGTQYF.